This TCR beta chain was sequenced during a study of blood T cell repertoires in COVID-19. Study at large: Acute-phase and convalescent COVID-19 samples originated in the United States, Italy and Spain. Sample material is recorded as cDNA or gDNA derived from T cells, B-cell-depleted T cells, or PBMCs.

The length of the CDR3 is 13 residues. J lost 5 bases, V lost 5 bases, and 4 bases had no gene match. Germline V gene data show CDR1 as SQVTM and CDR2 as ANQGSEA. A remark on this clone: The same CDR3 arises from other DNA sequences in this sample as well.

The repertoire was sequenced with immunoSEQ multiplex PCR; TCRdb's copy has only in-frame clones and lacks some. The table has approximately 140,000 clones, almost 85% seen once. The clonotype comes from a man in his fifties or sixties with acute or convalescent COVID-19. Material: peripheral blood. This sequence joins TRBV29-1 and TRBJ1-2; 11 positions agree with TRBD1. The CDR3 DNA reads TGCAGCGTTCCGGGACAGGGGGTATATGGCTACACCTTC. Amino acid sequence: CSVPGQGVYGYTF. Full variable domain (outside the CDR3, taken from reference TRBV29-1 and TRBJ1-2): SAVISQKPSRDICQRGTSLTIQCQVDSQVTMMFWYRQQPGQSLTLIATANQGSEATYESGFVIDKFPISRPNLTFSTLTVSNMSPEDSSIYLCSVPGQGVYGYTFGSGTRLTVV.